Listed here are 32 T cell receptor beta chains from one sample, sequenced in a study of T cells in Graves' hyperthyroidism and ophthalmopathy (dated by TCRdb to between 2018 and 2021). Libraries were prepared through multiplex PCR. Sequenced using an Illumina HiSeq 2000. The TCR beta CDR3 regions were amplified from the RNA transcripts. The first round of RT-PCR for the TCR CDR3 was performed with the HTBI primer set and the Qiagen OneStep RT-PCR kit. TCRdb redid the processing of the public reads, applying fastp at Q25 and MiXCR, and retained in-frame beta chains. Under each unique CDR3 protein, matching rows form one entry showing the most common genes and DNA. Counted in this sample were a few hundred thousand distinct CDR3 sequences; about an eighth of them appeared once. The top ten constitute around 5.3% of the sample. The sequencing input was blood. These receptors were collected from a young woman with Graves' hyperthyroidism.

This clonotype was detected ten times or more. The chain couples TRBV27 to TRBJ1-2; D unclear. CDR3 size: 13 residues. Germline values: CDR1 MNHEY, CDR2 SMNVEV (reference sequence). Trimming removed 7 bases at V and 0 bases at J, with 9 bases between. DNA for the CDR3: TGTGCCAGCAAGACCGGAACTAACTATGGCTACACCTTC. As protein: CASKTGTNYGYTF.

This clonotype has a count of ten or more. The chain joins TRBV28 to TRBJ1-1; D call uncertain. This CDR3 is 13 amino acids long. Germline V gene sequence: CDR1 MDHEN, CDR2 SYDVKM. V was shortened by 2 bases and J by 0 bases, with 4 bases between the two germline ends. CDR3 loop: CASSLRVNTEAFF. Here the CDR3 DNA reads TGTGCCAGCAGTTTAAGGGTGAACACTGAAGCTTTCTTT.

This clonotype was seen repeatedly, ten times or more. The chain combines TRBV6-1 with TRBJ2-7, with 7 positions matching TRBD1. The V gene end was trimmed by 1 base and the J gene end by 2 bases; junction bases not matched to a gene: 5. Germline V gene sequence: CDR1 MNHNS, CDR2 SASEGT. The CDR3 sequence is 15 residues long. CDR3 sequence (DNA): TGTGCCAGCAGTGAAGGGGGGACAGCGACCTACGAGCAGTACTTC. Translating it yields CASSEGGTATYEQYF.

The chain combines TRBV6-1 with TRBJ2-2; 7 bases agree with TRBD2. J was trimmed by 6 bases and V by 6 bases; bases with no gene match: 13. The CDR3 runs 16 residues. CDR1 MNHNS and CDR2 SASEGT come from the germline V gene. CDR3 loop: CASSFGLVGGPGELFF. CDR3 in DNA: TGTGCCAGCAGCTTTGGACTAGTGGGAGGTCCCGGGGAGCTGTTTTTT.

The chain employs TRBV27 and TRBJ2-2; 15 positions match TRBD2. The CDR3 contains 22 residues. Trimming took 3 bases from V and 4 from J; bases not matched to a gene: 18. Per the germline V gene, CDR1 is MNHEY and CDR2 is SMNVEV (reference sequence). The CDR3 DNA follows: TGTGCCAGCAGTTTGTCGCAAGGACTAGCGGGAGGGCCGTCTTTCGGCACCGGGGAGCTGTTTTTT. Its translation is CASSLSQGLAGGPSFGTGELFF.

As regards this clonotype: A junction boundary mismatches the germline segment, possibly from a read error. This chain joins TRBV10-1 and TRBJ2-3, with D maybe TRBD2 (5 bases). CDR3 length: 14 residues. Germline V gives CDR1 WNHNN, CDR2 SYGVQD (reference sequence). CDR3 sequence (DNA): TGCGCCAGCGGTGAGACCCTCCGGGGAGATACGCAGTATTTT. Translated, it gives CASGETLRGDTQYF.

This clonotype has ten or more counts. J is TRBJ2-3 and V is TRBV15; 10 bases agree with TRBD2. The CDR3 extends over 20 amino acids. From germline, CDR1 is LNHNV and CDR2 YYDKDF (reference sequence). Losses at the gene ends were 0 bases for V and 2 bases for J; bases not matched to a gene: 14. The CDR3 region is CATSREAGGSWSGDTDTQYF. The CDR3 bases are TGTGCCACCAGCAGAGAAGCGGGAGGGTCCTGGTCGGGCGACACAGATACGCAGTATTTT.

This rearrangement joins TRBV25-1 to TRBJ2-7, with TRBD2 as a possible D gene (5 bases). Between the trimmed V and J ends, which lost 1 base and 6 bases, there was a span of 19 bases. The CDR3 has 16 amino acids. Germline V gene sequence: CDR1 MGHDK, CDR2 SYGVNS. The CDR3 sequence: CASSEFLPQHGGEQYF. The CDR3 DNA reads as TGTGCCAGCAGTGAATTTCTCCCCCAGCATGGAGGCGAGCAGTACTTC.

This clonotype was recorded at least ten times. The V gene is TRBV12-3 or TRBV12-4, the J gene TRBJ2-2; 9 bases align to TRBD2. CDR3 length: 18 residues. Trimming removed 5 bases from V and 3 bases from J; junction bases left unmatched: 13. DNA of the CDR3: TGTGCCAGCAGTCCAGCCGCCGGGACTAGCTTTTACACCGGGGAGCTGTTTTTT. Encoded protein: CASSPAAGTSFYTGELFF.

The chain uses TRBV28 and TRBJ2-1; 7 positions agree with TRBD1. This CDR3 region has 13 residues. Germline-derived CDR1 and CDR2 are MDHEN and SYDVKM. V dropped 6 bases and J dropped 5; count of bases not matched to a gene: 4. Here the CDR3 DNA reads TGTGCCAGCAGGGGGACAGAAGACAATGAGCAGTTCTTC. Protein sequence: CASRGTEDNEQFF.

This clonotype has just a few counts. The J gene is TRBJ2-3, the V gene TRBV11-3; the D is unclear. The CDR3 runs to 16 residues. Germline V CDR1 and CDR2: SGHNT, YENEEA. Trimming removed 3 bases at V and 4 bases at J, with 17 bases between. The CDR3 bases are TGTGCCAGCAGCTTTATAGGCAGGAGATCCCCAGATACGCAGTATTTT. It is translated as CASSFIGRRSPDTQYF.

The chain couples TRBV6-5 to TRBJ1-4; 9 bases align to TRBD1. CDR1 is MNHEY, CDR2 SVGAGI, per germline. After removal of 2 bases from V and 3 bases from J, the junction contained 4 bases not matched to a gene. This CDR3 is 16 amino acids long. The CDR3 here is CASSYGTGNANEKLFF. The CDR3 nucleotides are TGTGCCAGCAGTTACGGGACAGGGAATGCTAATGAAAAACTGTTTTTT.

This clonotype was detected ten times or more. The chain recombines TRBV19 with TRBJ2-6, with TRBD1 as a possible D gene (5 bases). Looked up from germline, CDR1 is LNHDA and CDR2 is SQIVND (reference sequence). This CDR3 spans 16 amino acids. Trimming cost V 3 bases and J 4 bases, with 13 bases left between them. CDR3 nucleotide sequence: TGTGCCAGTAGTATGGGGCTAGGTTCCGGGGCCAACGTCCTGACTTTC. Translated: CASSMGLGSGANVLTF.

The chain carries TRBV3-1 and TRBJ2-1, with D uncertain. Deletions cut 3 bases from V and 0 bases from J, with 9 bases between. The CDR3 length is 15 residues. Looked up from germline, CDR1 is LGHDT and CDR2 is YNNKEL (reference sequence). This chain's CDR3 is CASSHPRSSYNEQFF. CDR3 DNA sequence: TGTGCCAGCAGCCATCCCAGGAGCTCCTACAATGAGCAGTTCTTC.

The chain combines TRBV19 with TRBJ2-2; the match to TRBD1 covers 8 bases. This CDR3 comprises 16 residues. The V gene end was trimmed by 6 bases and the J gene end by 4 bases; junction bases not matched to a gene: 10. Germline V gene data show CDR1 as LNHDA and CDR2 as SQIVND (reference sequence). The CDR3: CASRKPGQGGTGELFF. The CDR3 region has the DNA TGTGCCAGTAGAAAACCCGGACAGGGCGGCACCGGGGAGCTGTTTTTT.

This clonotype has a count of ten or more. The chain has TRBV2 and TRBJ2-3, with 7 bases identical to TRBD2. V lost 6 bases, J lost 0 bases, and 15 bases stayed unmatched. From germline, CDR1 is SNHLY and CDR2 FYNNEI. The CDR3 is made up of 18 amino acids. In DNA form, the CDR3 reads TGTGCCAGCAGCCTTAGGGCTAGCGGAAAACTTAGCACAGATACGCAGTATTTT. Protein: CASSLRASGKLSTDTQYF.

This clonotype was observed at least ten times. The chain has TRBV13 and TRBJ2-7; 8 bases fit TRBD2. CDR1 is PRHDT, CDR2 FYEKMQ, per germline (reference sequence). The CDR3 runs 14 residues. Trimming cost V 3 bases and J 0 bases; bases outside gene matches: 1. CDR3 nucleotides: TGTGCCAGCAGCTTTAGCGGGGCCTCCTACGAGCAGTACTTC. It is translated as CASSFSGASYEQYF.

The chain links TRBV4-1 to TRBJ2-7; no reliable D call. The CDR3 runs 15 residues. Trimming removed 1 base at V and 1 base at J, with 11 bases between. The germline gives CDR1 MGHRA, CDR2 YSYEKL. As DNA, the CDR3 is TGCGCCAGCAGCCAAGCCGAAACAAGATCCTACGAGCAGTACTTC. Encoded protein: CASSQAETRSYEQYF.

Ten or more counts support this clonotype. The rearrangement uses TRBV30 and TRBJ1-1, with a tentative D call TRBD1 (5 bases). Germline V gene lookup returns CDR1 GTSNPN and CDR2 SVGIG (reference sequence). The CDR3 covers 13 residues. Trimming left V 1 base short and J 4 bases short, with 10 bases between. Here the CDR3 DNA reads TGTGCCTGGAGTGAGGCGGGGGTCACTGAAGCTTTCTTT. Translating gives CAWSEAGVTEAFF.

The sample holds a few counts of this clonotype. This sequence joins TRBV7-8 and TRBJ1-4; D is unresolved. V was clipped by 1 base and J by 8 bases, with 8 bases between them. Germline lookup yields CDR1 SGHVS and CDR2 FQNEAQ. The CDR3 spans 13 residues. The CDR3: CASSLEDGEKLFF. The CDR3 region has the DNA TGTGCCAGCAGCTTAGAAGATGGGGAAAAACTGTTTTTT.

This clonotype has ten or more counts. The chain joins TRBV30 to TRBJ1-5; 9 nucleotides agree with TRBD1. This CDR3 contains 14 residues. V shed 1 base and J 6 bases; nucleotides not matched to a gene: 4. Germline CDR1 is GTSNPN and CDR2 is SVGIG (reference sequence). DNA of the CDR3: TGTGCCTGGAGTGGGACAGGGGCACGTCAGCCCCAGCATTTT. Translated: CAWSGTGARQPQHF.

Worth noting for this clonotype: One end of the junction fails to match germline, which may point to a read error. The rearrangement links TRBV28 to TRBJ2-5; 8 bases are shared with TRBD2. The CDR3 covers 15 residues. The germline CDR1 and CDR2 sequences are MDHEN and SYDVKM. The CDR3 region is CTSSSIAGIVETQYF. CDR3 nucleotides: TGTACCAGCAGTTCGATAGCGGGAATAGTCGAGACCCAGTACTTC.

The CDR3 loop reads CASSLGGLTPVYNEQFF. CDR3 DNA: TGTGCCAGCAGCTTAGGCGGACTCACCCCGGTTTACAATGAGCAGTTCTTC. The chain has TRBV7-9 and TRBJ2-1; a weak D match, TRBD2 (5 bases). The CDR3 length is 17 residues. Trimming took 1 base from V and 4 from J, leaving 17 bases between them. The V gene's germline CDR1 is SEHNR and CDR2 FQNEAQ (reference sequence).

This clonotype was seen a few times. The chain couples TRBV5-4 to TRBJ2-1, with D uncertain. The J call may be wrong; the DNA end is better matched by TRBJ2-7. The CDR3 covers 14 residues. CDR1 is SGHNT, CDR2 YYREEE, per germline (reference sequence). The CDR3, as DNA: TGTGCCAGCAGCTTGTCTGGGTCCTACAATGAGCAGTACTTC. Translated: CASSLSGSYNEQYF.

The sample holds many counts of this clonotype. The CDR3, as DNA: TGCAGTGCTAGATCGGGGCGCGAGCAGTACTTC. It translates to CSARSGREQYF. This rearrangement joins TRBV20-1 to TRBJ2-7, with D perhaps assigned TRBD1 or TRBD2 (5 bases each). V gave up 2 bases and J gave up 6 bases, with 8 bases separating them. Per the germline V gene, CDR1 is DFQATT and CDR2 is SNEGSKA (reference sequence). CDR3 length: 11 residues.

This clonotype was seen ten or more times. The V gene is TRBV24-1, the J gene TRBJ2-2, with 7 bases fitting TRBD1. This CDR3 is built from 16 residues. V shed 0 bases, J shed 5 bases, and the junction held 5 bases outside the gene matches. Germline values: CDR1 KGHDR, CDR2 SFDVKD. This CDR3 is CATSDLRGPGTGELFF. DNA of the CDR3: TGTGCCACCAGTGATTTGAGGGGGCCAGGGACCGGGGAGCTGTTTTTT.

This clonotype was counted between two and nine times. V and J are TRBV9 and TRBJ2-1; D ambiguous. Germline CDR1 SGDLS, CDR2 YYNGEE. This CDR3 is built from 15 residues. Trimming pared 0 bases from V and 6 bases from J, leaving 13 bases between. The CDR3 bases are TGTGCCAGCAGCGTAGCTACTCTAGGAGCCAATGAGCAGTTCTTC. Residues: CASSVATLGANEQFF. Full variable domain (outside the CDR3, taken from reference TRBV9 and TRBJ2-1): DSGVTQTPKHLITATGQRVTLRCSPRSGDLSVYWYQQSLDQGLQFLIQYYNGEERAKGNILERFSAQQFPDLHSELNLSSLELGDSALYFCASSVATLGANEQFFGPGTRLTVL.

The CDR3 nucleotides read TGTGCCAGCAGTGCCCGCTCGGACACTGAAGCTTTCTTT. It encodes CASSARSDTEAFF. V gene TRBV25-1 combines with J gene TRBJ1-1; D unclear. V was trimmed by 4 bases and J by 3 bases, leaving 9 bases between them. CDR1 is MGHDK and CDR2 is SYGVNS in the germline V gene. CDR3 length equals 13 residues.

Ten or more counts support this clonotype. V and J are TRBV20-1 and TRBJ2-7; D remains ambiguous. Germline-derived CDR1 and CDR2 are DFQATT and SNEGSKA (reference sequence). The V end lost 0 bases, the J end lost 3 bases, and 15 bases lay between the germline ends. The CDR3 runs to 15 residues. CDR3 DNA sequence: TGCAGTGCTAGAGATGGAAGAGTACCAAACTACGAGCAGTACTTC. Residues: CSARDGRVPNYEQYF.

The table lists this clonotype with many counts. The chain links TRBV6-1 to TRBJ2-6; 8 bases align to TRBD1. With 6 bases clipped from V and 0 bases from J, the junction kept 10 bases outside the gene matches. In germline, CDR1 is MNHNS, CDR2 SASEGT. This CDR3 has 18 residues. CDR3 residues: CASSHGQGLGSGANVLTF. CDR3 nucleotide sequence: TGTGCCAGCAGCCACGGACAGGGACTGGGCTCTGGGGCCAACGTCCTGACTTTC.

This clonotype was observed many times. The CDR3 region is CASSLQGYHNEQFF. Written as DNA, the CDR3 is TGTGCCAGCAGTTTACAGGGGTATCACAATGAGCAGTTCTTC. The chain employs TRBV27 and TRBJ2-1, with D perhaps TRBD1 (6 bases). In germline, CDR1 is MNHEY, CDR2 SMNVEV (reference sequence). This CDR3 has 14 amino acids. The V gene lost 2 bases and the J gene lost 5 bases, with 10 bases spanning the gap.

In its sample, this clonotype was seen many times. The chain joins TRBV12-3 or TRBV12-4 to TRBJ1-6; unclear D gene. V dropped 1 base and J dropped 9 bases, with 4 bases sitting between them. The CDR3 covers 12 residues. CDR3 nucleotide sequence: TGTGCCAGCAGTTTAGGAGTTTCACCCCTCCACTTT. Translated, it gives CASSLGVSPLHF.